This TCR beta chain stems from a study of OX40 agonist ivuxolimab in advanced cancers. About the research overall: Every 2 weeks, ivuxolimab was infused into the patients intravenously at between 0.01 and 10 mg/kg. Averaging 60 years in age, with a range of about 23 to 90, the cohort was 82.7% male. Among those treated, three patients had partial responses, one with hepatocellular carcinoma and two with cutaneous melanoma.

Baseline was the first blood sampling point, followed by cycle 4 day 1 and cycle 7 day 1. With 1 base clipped from V and 0 bases from J, the junction kept 3 bases outside the gene matches. The CDR3 consists of 16 residues. Germline CDR1 and CDR2: SEHNR and FQNEAQ (reference sequence). Produced via immunoSEQ multiplex PCR; TCRdb's table is partial and in-frame only. Here the sample spans about 78,000 clones, 84% being singletons. J is TRBJ1-5 and V is TRBV7-9; 7 bases align to TRBD1. Sequences were derived from CD4+ or CD8+ T cells sorted from blood, sampled in a trial of the OX40 agonist ivuxolimab. This clonotype was obtained from an adult with an advanced solid tumor such as melanoma, head and neck, liver or kidney cancer. CDR3 nucleotides: TGTGCCAGCAGCTTAGGGACAGGAAATAGCAATCAGCCCCAGCATTTT. As protein: CASSLGTGNSNQPQHF. The full variable domain, with the rest looked up from reference TRBV7-9 and TRBJ1-5, is DTGVSQNPRHKITKRGQNVTFRCDPISEHNRLYWYRQTLGQGPEFLTYFQNEAQLEKSRLLSDRFSAERPKGSFSTLEIQRTEQGDSAMYLCASSLGTGNSNQPQHFGDGTRLSIL.